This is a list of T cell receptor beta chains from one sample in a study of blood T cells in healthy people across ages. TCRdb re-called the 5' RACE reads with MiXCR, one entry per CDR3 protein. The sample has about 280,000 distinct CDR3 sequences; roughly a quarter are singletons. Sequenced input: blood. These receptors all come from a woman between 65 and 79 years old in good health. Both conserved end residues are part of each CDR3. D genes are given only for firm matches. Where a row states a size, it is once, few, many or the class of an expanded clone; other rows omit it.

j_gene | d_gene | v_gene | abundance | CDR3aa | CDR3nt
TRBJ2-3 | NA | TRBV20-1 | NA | CSAKTGLPDTQYF | TGCAGTGCTAAAACGGGACTGCCTGATACGCAGTATTTT
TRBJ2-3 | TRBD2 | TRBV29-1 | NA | CSVRTSGGTDTQYF | TGCAGCGTCCGGACTAGCGGGGGCACAGATACGCAGTATTTT
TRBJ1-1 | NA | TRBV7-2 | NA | CASSPLTNTEAFF | TGTGCCAGCAGCCCCCTGACTAACACTGAAGCTTTCTTT
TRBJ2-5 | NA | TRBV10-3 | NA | CAIRGTSSEKTQYF | TGTGCCATCAGGGGAACTAGTTCCGAAAAGACCCAGTACTTC
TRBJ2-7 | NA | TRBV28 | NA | CASNSRGYEQYF | TGTGCCAGCAATAGCAGGGGCTACGAGCAGTACTTC
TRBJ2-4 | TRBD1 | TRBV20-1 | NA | CSAEQGLVQNIQYF | TGCAGTGCTGAACAGGGGTTAGTCCAAAACATTCAGTACTTC
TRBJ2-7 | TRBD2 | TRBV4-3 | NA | CASSPLAGSSYEQYF | TGCGCCAGCAGCCCACTAGCGGGGAGCTCCTACGAGCAGTACTTC
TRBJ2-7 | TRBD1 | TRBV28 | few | CASRTPGQGTYEQYF | TGTGCCAGCAGAACACCGGGACAGGGGACCTACGAGCAGTACTTC
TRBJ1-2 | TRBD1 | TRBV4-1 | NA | CASSQEGQLIYGYTF | TGCGCCAGCAGCCAAGAGGGACAGCTTATCTATGGCTACACCTTC
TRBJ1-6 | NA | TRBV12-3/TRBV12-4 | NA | CASSFPGAGSPLRF | TGTGCCAGCAGTTTCCCAGGGGCTGGCTCACCCCTCCGCTTT
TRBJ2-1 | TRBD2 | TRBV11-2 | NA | CASSYWTSGRNEQFF | TGTGCCAGCAGCTACTGGACTAGCGGGAGAAATGAGCAGTTCTTC
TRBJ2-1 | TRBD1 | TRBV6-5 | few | CASSYTGQAYNEQFF | TGTGCCAGCAGTTATACGGGACAGGCTTACAATGAGCAGTTCTTC
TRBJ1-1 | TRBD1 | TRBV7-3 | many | CASSLSGTGDTEAFF | TGTGCCAGCAGCTTAAGTGGGACAGGGGACACTGAAGCTTTCTTT
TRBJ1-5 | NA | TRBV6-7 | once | CASSYRGWDQPQHF | TGTGCCAGCAGTTACCGGGGCTGGGATCAGCCCCAGCATTTT
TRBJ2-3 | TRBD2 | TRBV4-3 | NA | CASSQDSSGETDTQYF | TGCGCCAGCAGCCAAGATTCTAGCGGGGAAACAGATACGCAGTATTTT
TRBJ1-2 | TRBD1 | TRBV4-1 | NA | CASSPDRVGYTF | TGCGCCAGCAGCCCCGACAGGGTTGGCTACACCTTC
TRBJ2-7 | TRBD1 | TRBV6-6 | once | CASRGDRGGQYEQYF | TGTGCCAGCAGGGGGGACAGGGGAGGACAATACGAGCAGTACTTC
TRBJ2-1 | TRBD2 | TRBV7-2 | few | CASSRGLAANEQFF | TGTGCCAGCAGCAGGGGACTAGCGGCCAATGAGCAGTTCTTC
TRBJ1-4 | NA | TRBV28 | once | CASSFRTAAEKLFF | TGTGCCAGCAGTTTTCGGACAGCGGCCGAAAAACTGTTTTTT
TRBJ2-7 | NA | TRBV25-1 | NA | CASRGTDPEQYF | TGTGCCAGCAGGGGAACAGACCCCGAGCAGTACTTC
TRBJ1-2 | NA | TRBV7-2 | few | CASSPSGAGQGYTF | TGTGCCAGCAGCCCCTCGGGGGCAGGGCAAGGCTACACCTTC
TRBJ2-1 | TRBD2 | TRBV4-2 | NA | CASSQETSGTGNEQFF | TGTGCCAGCAGCCAAGAGACTAGCGGGACGGGCAATGAGCAGTTCTTC
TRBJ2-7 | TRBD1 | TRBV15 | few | CATSSGTGRTYEQYF | TGTGCCACCAGCAGCGGGACAGGGCGAACCTACGAGCAGTACTTC
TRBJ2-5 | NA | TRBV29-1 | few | CSVSSQETQYF | TGCAGCGTTTCGTCCCAAGAGACCCAGTACTTC
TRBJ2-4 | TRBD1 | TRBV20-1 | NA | CSYAGQGKNIQYF | TGCAGTTATGCGGGACAGGGCAAAAACATTCAGTACTTC
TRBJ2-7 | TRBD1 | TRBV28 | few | CASNLLLGQGPSYEQYF | TGTGCCAGCAATTTACTTTTAGGACAGGGGCCCTCCTACGAGCAGTACTTC
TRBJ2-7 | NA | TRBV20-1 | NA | CSARGGPGGSFYEQYF | TGCAGTGCTCGAGGGGGGCCAGGGGGTTCCTTCTACGAGCAGTACTTC
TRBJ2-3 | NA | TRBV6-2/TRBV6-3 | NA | CASSYFGVADTQYF | TGTGCCAGCAGTTACTTCGGCGTCGCAGATACGCAGTATTTT
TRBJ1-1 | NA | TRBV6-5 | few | CASQWTARSEAFF | TGTGCCAGCCAGTGGACTGCCAGATCTGAAGCTTTCTTT
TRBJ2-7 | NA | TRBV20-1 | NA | CSAIVPETVSYEQYF | TGCAGTGCTATCGTTCCAGAAACCGTCTCCTACGAGCAGTACTTC
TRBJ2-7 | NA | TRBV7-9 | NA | CASSLNDLEQYF | TGTGCCAGCAGCTTAAACGATCTCGAGCAGTACTTC
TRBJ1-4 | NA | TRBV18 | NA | CASSPDSYSIEKLFF | TGTGCCAGCTCACCGGACAGTTACTCCATTGAAAAACTGTTTTTT
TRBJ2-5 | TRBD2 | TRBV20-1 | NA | CSAMGLAGVETQYF | TGCAGTGCTATGGGACTAGCGGGAGTAGAGACCCAGTACTTC
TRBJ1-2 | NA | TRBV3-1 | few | CASSHYSAGGGYTF | TGTGCCAGCAGCCATTATAGCGCAGGTGGAGGCTACACCTTC
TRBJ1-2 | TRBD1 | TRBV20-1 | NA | CSASIGTDYGYTF | TGCAGTGCTTCAATCGGGACAGACTATGGCTACACCTTC
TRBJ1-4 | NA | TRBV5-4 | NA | CASSMTAATNEKLFF | TGTGCCAGCAGCATGACAGCTGCAACTAATGAAAAACTGTTTTTT
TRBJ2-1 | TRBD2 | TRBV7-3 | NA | CASSLPGTSAGEQFF | TGTGCCAGCAGCTTACCTGGGACTAGCGCCGGGGAGCAGTTCTTC
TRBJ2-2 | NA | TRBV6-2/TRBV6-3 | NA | CASSLSLRFSNTGELFF | TGTGCCAGCAGTTTGTCCCTACGATTTTCGAACACCGGGGAGCTGTTTTTT
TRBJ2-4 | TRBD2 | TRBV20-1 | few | CSARDLSGSGHIQYF | TGCAGTGCTAGAGACCTTAGCGGGAGTGGTCACATTCAGTACTTC
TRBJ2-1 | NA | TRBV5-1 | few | CASSSGVGLYNEQFF | TGCGCCAGCAGCTCCGGCGTAGGGCTTTACAATGAGCAGTTCTTC
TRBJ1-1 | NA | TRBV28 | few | CASSLFARAGAFF | TGTGCCAGCAGTTTATTCGCGAGGGCAGGAGCTTTCTTT
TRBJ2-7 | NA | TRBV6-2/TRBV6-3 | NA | CASSLPGVSYEQYF | TGTGCCAGCAGTCTACCCGGAGTTTCCTACGAGCAGTACTTC
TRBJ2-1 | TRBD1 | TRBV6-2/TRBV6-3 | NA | CASGTPRQGALDEQFF | TGTGCCAGCGGAACCCCGAGACAGGGGGCTTTGGATGAGCAGTTCTTC
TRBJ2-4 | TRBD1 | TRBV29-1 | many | CSVEDRQGVYKNIQYF | TGCAGCGTTGAAGATCGGCAGGGGGTTTATAAAAACATTCAGTACTTC
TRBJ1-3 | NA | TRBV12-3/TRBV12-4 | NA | CASTPTVPLDGNTIYF | TGTGCCAGCACTCCGACAGTTCCTCTTGATGGAAACACCATATATTTT
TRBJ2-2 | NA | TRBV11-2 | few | CASSSLAGSTGELFF | TGTGCCAGCAGCTCCCTAGCTGGCAGCACCGGGGAGCTGTTTTTT
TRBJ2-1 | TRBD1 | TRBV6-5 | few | CASSYAGTGAHNEQFF | TGTGCCAGCAGTTACGCCGGGACAGGGGCGCACAATGAGCAGTTCTTC
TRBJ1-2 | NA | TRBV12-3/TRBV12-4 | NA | CASSLGLWFSGYTF | TGTGCCAGCAGTTTAGGATTGTGGTTCTCTGGCTACACCTTC
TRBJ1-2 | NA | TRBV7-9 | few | CASSFGDYYDYTF | TGTGCCAGCAGCTTTGGCGACTACTATGACTACACCTTC
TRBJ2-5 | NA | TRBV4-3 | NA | CASSQDLNTQETQYF | TGCGCCAGCAGCCAAGATCTTAACACTCAAGAGACCCAGTACTTC
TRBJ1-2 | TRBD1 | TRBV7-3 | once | CASSPAGDSRIGYTF | TGTGCCAGCAGCCCCGCTGGGGACAGTCGAATTGGCTACACCTTC
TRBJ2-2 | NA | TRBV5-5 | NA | CASSIPRISNTGELFF | TGTGCCAGCAGCATCCCTAGAATCTCGAACACCGGGGAGCTGTTTTTT
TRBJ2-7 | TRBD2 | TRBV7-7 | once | CASSVITRREGCEQYF | TGTGCTAGCAGCGTTATAACTAGGCGGGAGGGCTGCGAGCAGTACTTC
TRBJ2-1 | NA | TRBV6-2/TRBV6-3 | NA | CASSHRQSYNEQFF | TGTGCCAGCAGTCATCGGCAGTCCTACAATGAGCAGTTCTTC
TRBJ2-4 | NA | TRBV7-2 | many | CASSPQSTIQYF | TGTGCCAGCAGCCCCCAGAGCACCATTCAGTACTTC
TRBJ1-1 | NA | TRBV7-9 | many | CASSPTDRTEAFF | TGTGCCAGCAGCCCCACAGACAGAACTGAAGCTTTCTTT
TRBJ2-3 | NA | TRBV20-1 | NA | CSARGVKVEYTQYF | TGCAGTGCTAGAGGTGTAAAGGTTGAGTATACGCAGTATTTT
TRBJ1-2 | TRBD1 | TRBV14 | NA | CASSRGQGYGYTF | TGTGCCAGCAGCCGCGGACAGGGCTATGGCTACACCTTC
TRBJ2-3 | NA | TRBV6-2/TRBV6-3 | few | CASREQGRTDTQYF | TGTGCCAGCAGAGAACAGGGGAGGACAGATACGCAGTATTTT